The clone carrying this TCR beta chain was found a few times. TCRdb's table, derived via immunoSEQ multiplex PCR, lists solely in-frame clones and lacks some. In the table there are approximately 53,000 clones, 90% of which are singletons. These data originate in a study of T cell changes during pregnancy in multiple sclerosis. Germline V gene data show CDR1 as GTSNPN and CDR2 as SVGIG (reference sequence). With 4 bases clipped from V and 5 bases from J, the junction kept 10 bases outside the gene matches. The CDR3 is 14 residues long. The genes are TRBV30 and TRBJ1-1; 7 bases align to TRBD1. The TCR was taken from a female donor in good health, enrolled as a control in a pregnancy study. The sample was peripheral blood, taken after pregnancy. CDR3 DNA: TGTGCCTGGAATGAGGGGGCTATGAGGACTGAAGCTTTCTTT. This encodes CAWNEGAMRTEAFF.